The 28 T cell receptor beta chains below come from one sample, sequenced in a study of Graves' ophthalmopathy and Graves' hyperthyroidism. RNA transcripts provided the template for amplifying TCR beta CDR3 regions. The first round was an RT-PCR with HTBI primers, and the second round was a multiplex PCR. One entry per CDR3 protein results from TCRdb running MiXCR on the multiplex PCR reads. The sample yields roughly 500,000 distinct CDR3 sequences, approximately 14% seen once. The sample was blood. These receptors originate from a young woman with Graves' ophthalmopathy.

In its sample, this clonotype was seen many times. The chain links TRBV12-3 or TRBV12-4 to TRBJ2-7, with TRBD1 identical over 8 bases. The ends lost 4 bases at V and 5 bases at J; junction bases unmatched: 10. The CDR3 has 15 residues. The CDR3, as DNA: TGTGCCAGCAGTTACGACAGGGGCCCGGGGGACGAGCAGTACTTC. It translates to CASSYDRGPGDEQYF.

This clonotype was seen more than once but under ten times. The genes are TRBV4-2 and TRBJ2-7; no definite D call. This CDR3 contains 13 residues. The V end was cut by 5 bases, the J end by 0 bases, with 8 bases between. Germline V lookup: CDR1 LGHNA, CDR2 YNFKEQ. Here the CDR3 reads CASSVRLSYEQYF. The CDR3 DNA sequence: TGTGCCAGCAGCGTCCGTCTCTCCTACGAGCAGTACTTC.

This clonotype was detected many times. V and J are TRBV9 and TRBJ1-3, with D hard to call. This CDR3 comprises 15 residues. V was shortened by 0 bases and J by 9 bases, with 16 bases between the two germline ends. The germline V gene has CDR1 SGDLS and CDR2 YYNGEE. CDR3 sequence reads: CASSVDLGSGGTIYF. DNA for the CDR3: TGTGCCAGCAGCGTAGATTTGGGCTCGGGTGGCACCATATATTTT. Complete variable domain (other parts from reference TRBV9 and TRBJ1-3): DSGVTQTPKHLITATGQRVTLRCSPRSGDLSVYWYQQSLDQGLQFLIQYYNGEERAKGNILERFSAQQFPDLHSELNLSSLELGDSALYFCASSVDLGSGGTIYFGEGSWLTVV.

This clonotype came up once. No conserved phenylalanine or tryptophan is present at the end of the CDR3, so a read error is the likely explanation. The genes are TRBV3-1 and TRBJ1-1, with 8 bases lining up with TRBD1. This CDR3 has 14 amino acids. J was trimmed by 4 bases and V by 7 bases; bases with no gene match: 8. Germline CDR1 is LGHDT and CDR2 is YNNKEL (reference sequence). The CDR3 DNA reads as TGTGCCAGCACTCAGGGGGCTTTGTTCACTGAAGCTTTCTTA. Translating gives CASTQGALFTEAFL.

The chain combines TRBV4-1 with TRBJ1-5; 7 nucleotides agree with TRBD1. J gave up 3 bases and V 2 bases, and 7 bases lay outside the gene matches. From germline, CDR1 is MGHRA and CDR2 YSYEKL. CDR3 length: 16 amino acids. The CDR3 DNA reads as TGCGCCAGCAGCCAAAGGACAGGAGATTACAATCAGCCCCAGCATTTT. Residues: CASSQRTGDYNQPQHF.

This clonotype was seen repeatedly, ten times or more. The chain couples TRBV30 to TRBJ2-7; D gene ambiguous. Between the trimmed V and J ends, which lost 2 bases and 5 bases, there was a span of 7 bases. Germline CDR1 and CDR2: GTSNPN and SVGIG (reference sequence). The CDR3 totals 11 residues. This CDR3 is CAWSKMDEQYF. CDR3 DNA: TGTGCCTGGAGTAAGATGGACGAGCAGTACTTC.

This clonotype showed up many times. The CDR3 protein is CASSEPTVPVAGVPYEQYF. CDR3 bases: TGTGCCAGCAGTGAACCGACAGTTCCTGTGGCGGGGGTTCCCTACGAGCAGTACTTC. This rearrangement joins TRBV6-1 to TRBJ2-7, with 7 bases aligning to TRBD2. CDR1 is MNHNS and CDR2 is SASEGT in the germline V gene. V was pared by 2 bases and J by 2 bases, with 18 bases of the junction left unmatched. The CDR3 loop spans 19 amino acids.

Ten or more counts support this clonotype. This chain joins TRBV11-2 and TRBJ1-1; the match to TRBD1 covers 12 bases. V shed 5 bases and J 3 bases; nucleotides not matched to a gene: 4. The CDR3 covers 15 residues. Germline assignment: CDR1 SGHAT and CDR2 FQNNGV. The CDR3 sequence: CASSPGTGGHTEAFF. The DNA of the CDR3 is TGTGCCAGCAGCCCCGGGACAGGGGGCCACACTGAAGCTTTCTTT.

The V and J genes are TRBV24-1 and TRBJ2-2; a weak D match, TRBD1 (6 bases). The CDR3 covers 13 residues. The germline CDR1 and CDR2 sequences are KGHDR and SFDVKD. V shed 7 bases and J shed 4 bases, with 9 bases lying between them. The CDR3 reads CATRQGGTGELFF. The DNA for the CDR3 is TGTGCCACCAGACAGGGTGGCACCGGGGAGCTGTTTTTT.

The rearrangement joins TRBV12-3 or TRBV12-4 to TRBJ2-7, with a tentative D call TRBD1 (6 bases). V lost 4 bases and J lost 3, with 13 bases in between. This CDR3 spans 14 amino acids. Written as DNA, the CDR3 is TGTGCCAGCAGTTCCGAACAGGGCAGCTACGAGCAGTACTTC. Translation gives CASSSEQGSYEQYF.

This clonotype was found many times. This chain links TRBV5-1 with TRBJ1-1, with D unresolved. Germline values: CDR1 SGHRS, CDR2 YFSETQ. The CDR3 totals 12 residues. Trimming shortened V by 2 bases and J by 7 bases, and 9 bases separated the two germline ends. The CDR3 bases are TGCGCCAGCAGCTTTTCGGGCAGTGAAGCTTTCTTT. Translated: CASSFSGSEAFF.

As regards this clonotype: This could be a read error, since a much larger clone is one nucleotide away. This sequence joins TRBV2 and TRBJ1-2; 8 nucleotides match TRBD1. The V segment lost 7 bases and the J segment 7 bases; nucleotides outside the gene matches: 8. The CDR3 runs 13 residues. The germline gives CDR1 SNHLY, CDR2 FYNNEI. In DNA, the CDR3 is TGTGCCAGCACCAGTCAGACAGGGGCTGGCTACACCTTC. Protein sequence: CASTSQTGAGYTF.

Comments on this clonotype: Possible read error: a much larger clone is one base away. As the CDR3 is not closed by the conserved phenylalanine or tryptophan, this likely results from a read error. This chain connects TRBV30 to TRBJ1-2; TRBD1 might be the D (6 bases). V lost 5 bases to trimming and J lost 7 bases, with 17 bases between them. CDR1 GTSNPN and CDR2 SVGIG come from the germline V gene (reference sequence). This CDR3 has 13 residues. CDR3 amino acids: CAWDQQGDGGYTL. CDR3 DNA: TGTGCCTGGGACCAACAGGGCGACGGTGGCTACACCCTC.

Note on this clonotype: This may come from a read error, since a much larger clone is one base off. This chain connects TRBV9 to TRBJ1-1; D is perhaps TRBD1 (6 bases). The CDR3 covers 15 residues. Germline CDR1 and CDR2: SGDLS and YYNGEE. CDR3 sequence: CASSVVGGLNSEAFF. The CDR3 DNA is TGTGCCAGCAGCGTAGTGGGGGGCCTGAACTCTGAAGCTTTCTTT.

This clonotype was counted at least ten times. The CDR3 is CASSFSTGPYEQYF. CDR3 DNA: TGTGCCAGCAGTTTTTCGACAGGACCCTACGAGCAGTACTTC. The chain uses TRBV27 and TRBJ2-7; possible D gene TRBD1, 6 bases. The CDR3 length is 14 residues. The germline V and J ends were trimmed by 3 bases and 2 bases, with 11 bases remaining between them. Germline V gene lookup returns CDR1 MNHEY and CDR2 SMNVEV (reference sequence).

The J gene is TRBJ2-5, the V gene TRBV11-2; tentatively, D is TRBD2 (5 bases). The CDR3 length is 15 residues. V lost 5 bases to trimming and J lost 7 bases, with 20 bases between them. Germline V gene data show CDR1 as SGHAT and CDR2 as FQNNGV. CDR3 nucleotide sequence: TGTGCCAGCAGCGCCCCGGGATCCCGCCTGGGGACCCAGTACTTC. It codes for CASSAPGSRLGTQYF.

This clonotype was detected ten times or more. The chain carries TRBV12-3 or TRBV12-4 and TRBJ2-7; the match to TRBD1 covers 7 bases. The CDR3 has 15 amino acids. V was pared by 3 bases and J by 3 bases, with 8 bases of the junction left unmatched. The CDR3 bases are TGTGCCAGCAGTTTGGGACAGCCAGGATTCTACGAGCAGTACTTC. Its protein product is CASSLGQPGFYEQYF.

This clonotype was detected ten times or more. The genes are TRBV18 and TRBJ1-1, with a possible D match to TRBD1 (5 bases). Trimming shortened V by 4 bases and J by 0 bases, and 12 bases separated the two germline ends. This CDR3 has 15 residues. In germline, CDR1 is KGHSH, CDR2 LQKENI. CDR3 amino acids: CASSLRDGLNTEAFF. CDR3 in DNA: TGTGCCAGCTCACTCAGGGACGGATTGAACACTGAAGCTTTCTTT.

To note about this clonotype: Since a much larger clone is just one base distant, this may be a read error. The chain couples TRBV12-3 or TRBV12-4 to TRBJ2-3; D not resolved. The germline V and J ends were trimmed by 5 bases and 0 bases, with 6 bases remaining between them. This CDR3 is 13 amino acids long. CDR3 in DNA: TGTGCCAGCAGTAAACCTAGCACAGATACGCAGTATTTT. Its protein product is CASSKPSTDTQYF.

This clonotype has a handful of counts. This chain uses TRBV5-1 with TRBJ2-7; perhaps TRBD1 as D (6 bases). Germline CDR1 reads SGHRS; CDR2 reads YFSETQ. Deletions cut 0 bases from V and 3 bases from J, with 13 bases between. The CDR3 consists of 15 residues. CDR3 in DNA: TGCGCCAGCAGCTTGGTAAGGGACAAGGGCTACGAGCAGTACTTC. Encoded protein: CASSLVRDKGYEQYF. Based on the CDR3 plus reference TRBV5-1 and TRBJ2-7, the full variable domain is KAGVTQTPRYLIKTRGQQVTLSCSPISGHRSVSWYQQTPGQGLQFLFEYFSETQRNKGNFPGRFSGRQFSNSRSEMNVSTLELGDSALYLCASSLVRDKGYEQYFGPGTRLTVT.

This clonotype was counted at least ten times. Here the CDR3 reads CASRRDRRSGANVLTF. The CDR3 DNA is TGTGCCAGCAGAAGGGACAGGAGATCTGGGGCCAACGTCCTGACTTTC. The chain is built from TRBV6-1 and TRBJ2-6; 8 positions match TRBD1. Germline V gene lookup returns CDR1 MNHNS and CDR2 SASEGT. This CDR3 region has 16 residues. J lost 1 base, V lost 6 bases, and 5 bases had no gene match.

In its sample, this clonotype was seen a few times. The rearrangement uses TRBV6-5 and TRBJ1-1, with D perhaps matching TRBD1 (5 bases). Germline CDR1 is MNHEY and CDR2 is SVGAGI. Trimming took 2 bases from V and 8 from J, leaving 21 bases between them. CDR3 length equals 16 residues. The CDR3 reads CASSYRLGSGAGEAFF. The CDR3 nucleotides are TGTGCCAGCAGTTACAGGCTCGGTTCCGGGGCAGGAGAAGCTTTCTTT.

V and J are TRBV28 and TRBJ1-6; the D is unclear. Germline lookup yields CDR1 MDHEN and CDR2 SYDVKM. The V gene lost 7 bases and the J gene lost 0 bases, with 10 bases spanning the gap. The CDR3 is 15 residues long. Here the CDR3 reads CASKPASSYNSPLHF. The CDR3 DNA reads as TGTGCCAGCAAACCCGCGAGCTCCTATAATTCACCCCTCCACTTT.

At least ten counts were recorded for this clonotype. The chain employs TRBV2 and TRBJ1-5, with TRBD1 matching over 9 bases. CDR3 length: 14 residues. The V gene end was trimmed by 3 bases and the J gene end by 5 bases; junction bases not matched to a gene: 2. CDR1 is SNHLY and CDR2 is FYNNEI in the germline V gene. CDR3 sequence (DNA): TGTGCCAGCAGTGACCGGACAGGGGATCAGCCCCAGCATTTT. Its translation is CASSDRTGDQPQHF.

This clonotype was seen a handful of times. Sequence at one end of the junction differs from germline and may be a read error. The chain carries TRBV6-5 and TRBJ2-5; D possibly corresponds to TRBD2 (7 bases). Germline V gene lookup returns CDR1 MNHEY and CDR2 SVGAGI. The CDR3 runs to 13 residues. The CDR3, as DNA: TGTGCCAGCAGTTACGGGGGGGCCGAGACCAAGTACTTC. Translation gives CASSYGGAETKYF.

This clonotype was counted ten times or more. The chain has TRBV9 and TRBJ1-2; no definite D call. The V gene lost 0 bases and the J gene lost 1 base, with 7 bases spanning the gap. The germline V gene encodes CDR1 SGDLS and CDR2 YYNGEE. This CDR3 region has 14 residues. The CDR3 region has the DNA TGTGCCAGCAGCGTAGATGGCCTTAACTATGGCTACACCTTC. Encoded protein: CASSVDGLNYGYTF.

Many counts were recorded for this clonotype. J is TRBJ1-5 and V is TRBV7-2; TRBD1 might be the D (5 bases). Trimming shortened V by 5 bases and J by 3 bases, and 11 bases separated the two germline ends. The CDR3 spans 14 residues. The germline V gene encodes CDR1 SGHTA and CDR2 FQGNSA. The CDR3 loop is CASSNRTPNQPQHF. Here the CDR3 DNA reads TGTGCCAGCAGCAACCGGACACCCAATCAGCCCCAGCATTTT.

This clonotype was picked up many times. The chain employs TRBV7-6 and TRBJ1-1, with D perhaps matching TRBD1 (5 bases). Germline V CDR1 and CDR2: SGHVS, FNYEAQ. The V gene lost 3 bases and the J gene lost 1 base, with 9 bases spanning the gap. The CDR3 covers 14 residues. In DNA, the CDR3 is TGTGCCAGCAGCTTGGGGGTCACGAACACTGAAGCTTTCTTT. This encodes CASSLGVTNTEAFF.